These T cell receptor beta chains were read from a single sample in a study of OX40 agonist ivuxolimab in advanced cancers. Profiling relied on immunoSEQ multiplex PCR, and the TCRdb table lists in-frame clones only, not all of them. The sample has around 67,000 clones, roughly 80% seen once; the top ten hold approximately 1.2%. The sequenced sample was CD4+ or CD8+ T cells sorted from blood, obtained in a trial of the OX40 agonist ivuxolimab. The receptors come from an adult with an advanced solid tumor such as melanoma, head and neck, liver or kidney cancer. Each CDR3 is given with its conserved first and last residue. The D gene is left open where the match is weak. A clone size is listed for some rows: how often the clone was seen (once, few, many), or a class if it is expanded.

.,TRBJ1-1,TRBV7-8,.,CASSRITPRLNTEAFF,TGTGCCAGCAGCAGAATTACGCCTCGGTTGAACACTGAAGCTTTCTTT
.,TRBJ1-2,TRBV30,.,CAWSAPGHNYGYTF,TGTGCCTGGAGTGCCCCGGGACATAACTATGGCTACACCTTC
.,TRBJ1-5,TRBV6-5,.,CASSRDIGQPQHF,TGTGCCAGCAGTCGGGACATAGGTCAGCCCCAGCATTTT
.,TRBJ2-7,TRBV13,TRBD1,CASSLGGQGVHEQYF,TGTGCCAGCAGCTTAGGCGGCCAGGGGGTGCACGAGCAGTACTTC
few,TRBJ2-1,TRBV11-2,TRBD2,CASSPSPVAGIHEQFF,TGTGCCAGCAGCCCCAGCCCCGTAGCGGGGATACATGAGCAGTTCTTC
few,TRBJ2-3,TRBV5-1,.,CASSLDGGSTDTQYF,TGCGCCAGCAGCTTGGACGGCGGAAGCACAGATACGCAGTATTTT
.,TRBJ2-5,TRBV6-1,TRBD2,CAAKTRPGGQYF,TGTGCCGCCAAGACCCGCCCGGGGGGCCAGTACTTC
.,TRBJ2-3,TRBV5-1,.,CASSLAVGGGAPYF,.
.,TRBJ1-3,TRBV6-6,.,CASNERGVSGNTIYF,TGTGCCAGCAATGAACGAGGGGTCTCTGGAAACACCATATATTTT
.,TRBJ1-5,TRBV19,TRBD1,CASSMAGQAYYQPQHF,TGTGCCAGTAGTATGGCGGGACAGGCCTACTATCAGCCCCAGCATTTT
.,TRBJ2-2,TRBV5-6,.,CASSPRGTGELFF,TGTGCCAGCAGCCCTAGGGGGACCGGGGAGCTGTTTTTT
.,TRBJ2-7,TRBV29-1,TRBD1,CSASTGGYEQYF,TGCAGCGCTTCGACAGGGGGCTACGAGCAGTACTTC
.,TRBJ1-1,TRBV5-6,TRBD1,CASSPDRGRNTEAFF,TGTGCCAGCAGCCCGGACAGGGGGAGGAACACTGAAGCTTTCTTT
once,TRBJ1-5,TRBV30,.,CAPRRDNQPQHF,TGTGCCCCCCGCAGGGACAATCAGCCCCAGCATTTT
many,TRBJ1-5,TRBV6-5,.,CASRLEGGQPQHF,TGTGCCAGCAGGTTGGAGGGTGGTCAGCCCCAGCATTTT
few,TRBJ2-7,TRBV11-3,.,CASSLGRGSLSYEQYF,TGTGCCAGCAGCTTAGGTCGGGGCAGTTTATCCTACGAGCAGTACTTC
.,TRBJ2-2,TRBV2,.,CASSAGTDTGELFF,TGTGCCAGCAGTGCTGGGACTGACACCGGGGAGCTGTTTTTT
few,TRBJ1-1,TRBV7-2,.,CASSFWSQVTEAFF,TGTGCCAGCAGCTTTTGGTCCCAGGTCACTGAAGCTTTCTTT
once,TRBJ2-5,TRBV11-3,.,CASSLVGGSETQYF,TGTGCCAGCAGCTTAGTGGGGGGCTCGGAGACCCAGTACTTC
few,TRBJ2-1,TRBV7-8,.,CASRPLGTSSYNEQFF,TGTGCCAGCAGACCACTGGGGACCTCCTCCTACAATGAGCAGTTCTTC
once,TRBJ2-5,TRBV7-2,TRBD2,CASSFGESSGGIGETQYF,TGTGCCAGCAGCTTCGGCGAGTCTAGCGGGGGGATTGGAGAGACCCAGTACTTC
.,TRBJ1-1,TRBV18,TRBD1,CASSRTGDPSQQKAFF,TGTGCCAGCTCACGGACAGGGGACCCATCCCAACAAAAAGCTTTCTTT
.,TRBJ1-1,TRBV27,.,CASSFTRGGNTEAFF,TGTGCCAGCAGTTTCACGAGGGGGGGGAACACTGAAGCTTTCTTT
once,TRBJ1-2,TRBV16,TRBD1,CASSQSGTGVNWYTF,TGTGCCAGCAGCCAGTCCGGGACAGGGGTGAACTGGTACACCTTC
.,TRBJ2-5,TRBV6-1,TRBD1,CASSGDKDRGQSETQYF,TGTGCCAGCAGTGGCGATAAAGACAGGGGGCAATCGGAGACCCAGTACTTC
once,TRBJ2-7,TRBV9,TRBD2,CASSVDRVGTIYEQYF,TGTGCCAGCAGCGTAGATCGAGTGGGGACTATCTACGAGCAGTACTTC
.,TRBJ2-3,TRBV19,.,CASSIVSAGTDTQYF,TGTGCCAGTAGTATAGTAAGCGCCGGCACAGATACGCAGTATTTT
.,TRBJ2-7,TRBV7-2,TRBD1,CASSSTGGKNEQYF,TGTGCCAGCAGTTCGACAGGGGGCAAGAACGAGCAGTACTTC
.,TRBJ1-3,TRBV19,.,CASSFTTGSGNTIYF,TGTGCCAGTAGTTTCACAACAGGGTCTGGAAACACCATATATTTT
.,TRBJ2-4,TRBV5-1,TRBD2,CASSWTSGGSKNIQYF,TGCGCCAGCAGCTGGACTAGCGGGGGGTCCAAAAACATTCAGTACTTC
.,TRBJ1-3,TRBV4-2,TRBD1,CASSQDPNRGRGNTIYF,TGTGCCAGCAGCCAAGACCCAAACAGGGGCCGTGGAAACACCATATATTTT
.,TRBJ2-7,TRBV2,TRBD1,CASRTGQGTYEQYF,TGTGCCAGCAGGACCGGACAGGGTACCTACGAGCAGTACTTC
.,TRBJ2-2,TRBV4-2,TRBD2,CASSQFRATPGGTSGGGGELFF,TGTGCCAGCAGCCAATTTCGCGCCACCCCTGGGGGGACTAGCGGGGGGGGCGGGGAGCTGTTTTTT
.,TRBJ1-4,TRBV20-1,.,CSASNEKLFF,TGCAGTGCTAGCAATGAAAAACTGTTTTTT
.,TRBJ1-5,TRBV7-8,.,CASSLTGRRAPQHF,TGTGCCAGCAGCTTGACGGGAAGGCGAGCGCCCCAGCATTTT
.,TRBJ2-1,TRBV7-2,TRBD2,CASRSGDFSYNEQFF,TGTGCCAGCAGAAGCGGGGACTTCTCCTACAATGAGCAGTTCTTC
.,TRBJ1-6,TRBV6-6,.,CASSYKAADSPLHF,TGTGCCAGCAGTTACAAGGCAGCGGATTCACCCCTCCACTTT
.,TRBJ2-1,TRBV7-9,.,CASSLHGVSYNEQFF,TGTGCCAGCAGCCTCCACGGGGTCTCCTACAATGAGCAGTTCTTC
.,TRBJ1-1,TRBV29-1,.,CSALAGEGTEAFF,TGCAGCGCCCTGGCTGGGGAGGGCACTGAAGCTTTCTTT
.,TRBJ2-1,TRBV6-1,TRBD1,CASRAGTGGRVWKFF,TGTGCCAGCAGGGCCGGGACAGGGGGGAGGGTATGGAAGTTCTTC
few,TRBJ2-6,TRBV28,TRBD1,CASSSGQASGANVLTF,TGTGCCAGCAGTTCGGGACAGGCCTCTGGGGCCAACGTCCTGACTTTC
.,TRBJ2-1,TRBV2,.,CASSLIYNEQFF,TGTGCCAGCAGTCTGATTTACAATGAGCAGTTCTTC
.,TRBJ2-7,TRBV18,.,CASSPSPTREQYF,TGTGCCAGCTCACCCTCGCCGACTCGGGAGCAGTACTTC
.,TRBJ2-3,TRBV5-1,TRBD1,CASSLAGTGAPDTQYF,TGCGCCAGCAGCTTGGCTGGGACAGGGGCCCCAGATACGCAGTATTTT
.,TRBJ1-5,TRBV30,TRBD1,CAWTPPDRDNQPQHF,TGTGCCTGGACCCCCCCGGACAGGGACAATCAGCCCCAGCATTTT
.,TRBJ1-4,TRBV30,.,CAWSTGTNEKLFF,TGTGCCTGGAGCACCGGGACTAATGAAAAACTGTTTTTT
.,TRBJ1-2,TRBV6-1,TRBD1,CASSAQGGYGYTF,TGTGCCAGCAGTGCACAGGGGGGTTATGGCTACACCTTC
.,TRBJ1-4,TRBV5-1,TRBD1,CASTDYRGRDEKLFF,TGCGCCAGCACCGACTACAGGGGGCGTGATGAAAAACTGTTTTTT
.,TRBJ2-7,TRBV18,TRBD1,CASQRDRSSYEQYF,TGTGCCAGTCAACGGGACAGGAGCTCCTACGAGCAGTACTTC
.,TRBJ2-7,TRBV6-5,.,CASSPSTGLGEQYF,TGTGCCAGCAGTCCGTCGACCGGTTTGGGGGAGCAGTACTTC
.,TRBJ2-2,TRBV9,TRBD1,CASSVTGVAGELFF,TGTGCCAGCAGCGTGACAGGGGTCGCCGGGGAGCTGTTTTTT
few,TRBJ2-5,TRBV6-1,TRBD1,CASSKPGQMGETQYF,TGTGCCAGCAGTAAACCGGGACAGATGGGAGAGACCCAGTACTTC
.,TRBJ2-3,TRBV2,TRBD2,CASSAGTSGFTDTQYF,TGTGCCAGCAGTGCCGGGACTAGCGGTTTCACAGATACGCAGTATTTT
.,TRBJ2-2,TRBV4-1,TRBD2,CASSQDPSGANTGELFF,TGCGCCAGCAGCCAAGATCCTAGCGGAGCGAACACCGGGGAGCTGTTTTTT
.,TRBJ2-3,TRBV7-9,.,CASSFGSDTQYF,TGTGCCAGCAGCTTCGGTTCAGATACGCAGTATTTT